This T cell receptor beta chain emerged from a study of blood T cell repertoires in COVID-19. Germline V gene sequence: CDR1 KGHDR, CDR2 SFDVKD. The CDR3 is 13 amino acids. Unmatched junction bases numbered 3, after V lost 7 bases and J lost 1 base. How the authors handled the data: From reference gene primer amplification, estimates of nucleated cell counts were derived. Libraries were prepared by immunoSEQ multiplex PCR; TCRdb keeps only in-frame clonotypes and omits some of them. The D gene and trimming were derived from the DNA, and the V and J assignments and clone size from that table. This table has just under 90,000 clones, about 91% appearing once.

Material for sequencing was peripheral blood. The source of this sequence is a man aged 55 to 70 with acute or convalescent COVID-19. This chain connects TRBV24-1 to TRBJ2-7, with 7 bases lining up with TRBD1. This CDR3 reads CATSGTDSYEQYF. The CDR3 bases are TGTGCCACCAGCGGGACAGATTCCTACGAGCAGTACTTC.